This is a list of T cell receptor beta chains from one sample in a study of T cell therapy after organ transplantation. No antigen has been identified for these receptors. The protocol was immunoSEQ multiplex PCR, while the TCRdb copy is restricted to in-frame clones and leaves out a portion. The top ten clones hold nearly 20% of a sample with about 2,200 clones, about 89% of them seen once. The sequencing here drew on CD8+ T cells from blood, taken before autologous CMV-specific T cell therapy. The receptors here all came from a human patient who had received a solid organ transplant and had CMV disease. CDR3s include the opening cysteine and the closing phenylalanine or tryptophan. D genes are given only for firm matches. Some rows mark clone size as missing; the rest say once, few, many or name a class of expanded clone.

V gene	J gene	clone size	D gene	CDR3 DNA	CDR3 protein
TRBV9	TRBJ2-7	-	-	TGTGCCAGCAGCGTATCCCCAGGAGGGTACGAGCAGTACTTC	CASSVSPGGYEQYF
TRBV19	TRBJ2-7	-	TRBD2	TGTGCCAGTAGTATAGATTGGACTAGCGGTCATGCCTCCTACGAGCAGTACTTC	CASSIDWTSGHASYEQYF
TRBV19	TRBJ1-1	-	-	TGTGCCAGTTGGGGGCAAAGCACTGAAGCTTTCTTT	CASWGQSTEAFF
TRBV28	TRBJ2-5	-	-	TGTGCCAGCAACTTAGGAGTCCAAGAGACCCAGTACTTC	CASNLGVQETQYF
TRBV6-4	TRBJ2-3	few	-	TGTGCCAGCAGTGAGGGGCTAGCTAGCACAGATACGCAGTATTTT	CASSEGLASTDTQYF
TRBV4-1	TRBJ2-3	-	-	TGCGCCAGCAGCCCCCAGGCCTGGGGCACAGATACGCAGTATTTT	CASSPQAWGTDTQYF
TRBV6-5	TRBJ2-7	-	TRBD2	TGTGCCAGCAGTTACTCCGGGAGGAACGAGCAGTACTTC	CASSYSGRNEQYF
TRBV4-1	TRBJ2-3	-	TRBD2	TGCGCCAGCAGCCAAGTGATAGCGGGGGGATCGGATACGCAGTATTTT	CASSQVIAGGSDTQYF
TRBV7-6	TRBJ2-7	-	-	TGTGCCAGCAGCTTAGGTAGCGGCTACGAGCAGTACTTC	CASSLGSGYEQYF
TRBV5-6	TRBJ1-5	-	-	TGTGCCAGCAGCGGACCCGGGACCGGCCAGCCCCAGCATTTT	CASSGPGTGQPQHF
TRBV14	TRBJ2-1	-	-	TGTGCCAGCAGCCAAGATGTCGGGGCTATATACAATGAGCAGTTCTTC	CASSQDVGAIYNEQFF
TRBV12-5	TRBJ1-5	-	TRBD1	TGTGCTAGTGGTCTCCCGACAGGGTTTAGCAATCAGCCCCAGCATTTT	CASGLPTGFSNQPQHF
TRBV27	TRBJ1-5	-	-	TGTGCCAGCAGTTTAAGCGGGGGCAGGCAGCCCCAGCATTTT	CASSLSGGRQPQHF
TRBV6-1	TRBJ2-7	few	-	TGTGCCAGCAGCTACGGGGCTTACTCCTACGAGCAGTACTTC	CASSYGAYSYEQYF
TRBV7-3	TRBJ2-7	once	-	TGTGCCAGCAGCTTAATCCCGGGCTACGAGCAGTACTTC	CASSLIPGYEQYF
TRBV4-3	TRBJ2-5	-	-	TGCGCCAGCAGCCAAGGATTGGCGGGCCAAGAGACCCAGTACTTC	CASSQGLAGQETQYF
TRBV6-5	TRBJ2-7	-	-	TGTGCCAGCAGTCCCCCGGTGCGGGCCTCCTACGAGCAGTACTTC	CASSPPVRASYEQYF
TRBV4-2	TRBJ2-7	-	-	TGTGCCAGCAGCCAGGGACTTTCCTACGAGCAGTACTTC	CASSQGLSYEQYF